This paragraph reports one TCR beta chain. Its target is not known. Primers for the PCR totalled 60 Vbeta and 13 Jbeta. Repertoires were generated with immunoSEQ multiplex PCR, while TCRdb's copy carries only in-frame clones and drops some. The table lists 100,000 or so clones, about 70% of them singletons, with 2% to 2.5% in the top ten. This record comes from a study of cytomegalovirus exposure and HLA in healthy donors. Study results and caveats: Previous analysis showed most TCR beta V segments were productive about 90% or about 30% of the time.

The sequencing sample was made of PBMCs. This receptor was identified in a human donor in good health.

CDR3 region: CASSDIGLENAGDRVNSPLHF. The CDR3 nucleotides are TGTGCCAGCAGCGACATTGGGCTGGAGAACGCGGGCGACAGGGTAAATTCACCCCTCCACTTT. The chain combines TRBV7-3 with TRBJ1-6, with 7 bases fitting TRBD1. J gave up 7 bases and V 5 bases, and 26 bases lay outside the gene matches. From germline, CDR1 is SGHTA and CDR2 FQGTGA. The CDR3 extends over 21 amino acids. Full variable domain (remainder filled in from reference TRBV7-3 and TRBJ1-6): GAGVSQTPSNKVTEKGKYVELRCDPISGHTALYWYRQSLGQGPEFLIYFQGTGAADDSGLPNDRFFAVRPEGSVSTLKIQRTERGDSAVYLCASSDIGLENAGDRVNSPLHFGNGTRLTVT.